The 3 T cell receptor beta chains reported below all come from one sample, sequenced in a study of blood T cell repertoires in COVID-19 (TCRdb year 2020). The method was the immunoSEQ multiplex PCR assay. The immuneACCESS repertoire file appears here via TCRdb, limited to in-frame rearrangements. These files lack a portion of the clones; in checked studies, under half of the deficit traces to unresolved V genes, and the cause of the others is not known. Within this sample are about 490,000 clones, with 70% to 90% of them counted one time only. The ten largest account for under 4% of the sample. The material sequenced was peripheral blood. These receptors came from a human donor in a cohort sampled during active COVID-19.

V and J are TRBV6-5 and TRBJ2-7; D ambiguous. Trimming shortened V by 10 bases and J by 3 bases, and 19 bases separated the two germline ends. The CDR3 runs 14 residues. Germline CDR1 is MNHEY and CDR2 is SVGAGI. The CDR3 DNA follows: TGTGCCACCACCCCTCCGGGTGGGTTCTACGAGCAGTACTTC. Its translation is CATTPPGGFYEQYF.

The DNA of the CDR3 is TGTGCTAGTGGTTTAGCCGTTTCGGATACGCAGTATTTT. It is translated as CASGLAVSDTQYF. The chain combines TRBV12-5 with TRBJ2-3; the D is unclear. The CDR3 has 13 residues. Germline V lookup: CDR1 LGHNT, CDR2 FRNRAP. V was trimmed by 3 bases and J by 6 bases, leaving 10 bases between them.

The V and J genes are TRBV30 and TRBJ1-5; TRBD1 matches 7 bases. V was pared by 0 bases and J by 3 bases, with 8 bases of the junction left unmatched. Germline V gene lookup returns CDR1 GTSNPN and CDR2 SVGIG (reference sequence). This CDR3 has 16 amino acids. The CDR3 DNA sequence: TGTGCCTGGAGTGTATATCCAGGGGGGATCAATCAGCCCCAGCATTTT. It yields the protein CAWSVYPGGINQPQHF.